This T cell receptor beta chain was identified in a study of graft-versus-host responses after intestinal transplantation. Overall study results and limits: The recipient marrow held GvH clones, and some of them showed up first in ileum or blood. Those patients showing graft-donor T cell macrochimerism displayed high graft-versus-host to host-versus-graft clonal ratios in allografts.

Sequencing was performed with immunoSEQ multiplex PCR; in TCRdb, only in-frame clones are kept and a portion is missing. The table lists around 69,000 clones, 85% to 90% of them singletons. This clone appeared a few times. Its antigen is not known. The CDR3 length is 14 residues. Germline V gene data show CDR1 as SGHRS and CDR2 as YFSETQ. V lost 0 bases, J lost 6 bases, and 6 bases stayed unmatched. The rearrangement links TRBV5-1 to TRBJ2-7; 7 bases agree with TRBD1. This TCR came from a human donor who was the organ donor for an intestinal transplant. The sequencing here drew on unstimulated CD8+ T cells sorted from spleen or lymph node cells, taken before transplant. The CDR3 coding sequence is TGCGCCAGCAGCTTGGGGACAGGAATCTCCGAGCAGTACGTC. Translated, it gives CASSLGTGISEQYV.